The 31 T cell receptor beta chains below were found in one sample sequenced in a study of T cell responses to AZD1222 COVID-19 vaccine. Generated by immunoSEQ multiplex PCR, the TCRdb table keeps only in-frame clones and is missing some. In the table there are 89,000 or so clones, under 95% of which are singletons. The material was peripheral blood, obtained 28 days after the second AZD1222 dose. These receptor sequences come from an adult who received the AZD1222 COVID-19 vaccine.

The chain carries TRBV19 and TRBJ1-2; TRBD1 matches at 9 bases. V was pared by 6 bases and J by 4 bases, with 6 bases of the junction left unmatched. The length of the CDR3 is 14 residues. Germline CDR1 LNHDA, CDR2 SQIVND (reference sequence). CDR3 bases: TGTGCCAGTAGCCTCGACAGGGGGACCTATGGCTACACCTTC. It is translated as CASSLDRGTYGYTF.

The chain links TRBV14 to TRBJ1-1; D may be TRBD1 (5 bases). CDR1 is SGHDN, CDR2 FVKESK, per germline. Between the trimmed V and J ends, which lost 6 bases and 7 bases, there was a span of 12 bases. The CDR3 has 12 residues. The DNA for the CDR3 is TGTGCCAGCAGTCCAACAGGTGATGAAGCTTTCTTT. This codes for CASSPTGDEAFF. The full variable domain, with the rest looked up from reference TRBV14 and TRBJ1-1, is EAGVTQFPSHSVIEKGQTVTLRCDPISGHDNLYWYRRVMGKEIKFLLHFVKESKQDESGMPNNRFLAERTGGTYSTLKVQPAELEDSGVYFCASSPTGDEAFFGQGTRLTVV.

The chain is built from TRBV28 and TRBJ2-1; 10 bases match TRBD1. The CDR3 contains 15 residues. Germline loops: CDR1 MDHEN, CDR2 SYDVKM. The J segment lost 6 bases and the V segment lost 7 bases, leaving 9 bases of the junction unmatched. DNA for the CDR3: TGTGCCAGCACCTCGACAGGGGGCTTCGGCAATGAGCAGTTCTTC. This codes for CASTSTGGFGNEQFF.

This clone was seen a single time. V is TRBV4-1 and J is TRBJ2-3; D is perhaps TRBD2 (7 bases). V was trimmed by 1 base and J by 4 bases, leaving 12 bases between them. Germline V gene lookup returns CDR1 MGHRA and CDR2 YSYEKL. The CDR3 runs 15 residues. CDR3 in DNA: TGCGCCAGCAGCCAAGCGAGGGGGGGGGCAGATACGCAGTATTTT. Translated, it gives CASSQARGGADTQYF.

This clone was detected only a few times. This CDR3 is CASTLGNSEQYF. In nucleotides, the CDR3 is TGTGCCAGCACTCTGGGGAATTCCGAGCAGTACTTC. The chain links TRBV28 to TRBJ2-7, with D hard to call. CDR1 MDHEN and CDR2 SYDVKM come from the germline V gene. Trimming shortened V by 7 bases and J by 6 bases, and 13 bases separated the two germline ends. CDR3 length: 12 amino acids.

The J gene is TRBJ1-1, the V gene TRBV18, with D uncertain. The CDR3 consists of 11 residues. Germline CDR1 KGHSH, CDR2 LQKENI. Deletions cut 8 bases from V and 1 base from J, with 5 bases between. The CDR3 region is CASTENTEAFF. CDR3 in DNA: TGTGCCAGCACGGAGAACACTGAAGCTTTCTTT.

This chain uses TRBV30 with TRBJ2-7, with D tentatively TRBD2 (5 bases). Trimming removed 0 bases at V and 9 bases at J, with 15 bases between. CDR3 length: 13 residues. In germline, CDR1 is GTSNPN, CDR2 SVGIG (reference sequence). The CDR3, as DNA: TGTGCCTGGAGTGTACTAGTCGGGAACGGGCAGTACTTC. Its protein is CAWSVLVGNGQYF.

The chain links TRBV6-4 to TRBJ1-2, with TRBD1 matching over 7 bases. Germline CDR1 and CDR2: MRHNA and SNTAGT. Trimming at V came to 2 bases and at J to 8 bases, leaving 11 bases not matched to a gene. This CDR3 is built from 15 residues. CDR3 sequence: CASSDRDSSLRGYTF. Written as DNA, the CDR3 is TGTGCCAGCAGTGACCGGGACAGCTCGCTCCGGGGCTACACCTTC.

J is TRBJ2-1 and V is TRBV9, with TRBD2 matching 9 bases. The CDR3 is made up of 17 amino acids. V shed 5 bases and J 7 bases; nucleotides not matched to a gene: 16. CDR1 is SGDLS, CDR2 YYNGEE, per germline. CDR3 amino acids: CASSEAVAGVLGNEQFF. CDR3 DNA: TGTGCCAGCAGTGAAGCGGTAGCGGGAGTCTTGGGAAATGAGCAGTTCTTC. The whole variable domain, remainder taken from reference TRBV9 and TRBJ2-1, is DSGVTQTPKHLITATGQRVTLRCSPRSGDLSVYWYQQSLDQGLQFLIQYYNGEERAKGNILERFSAQQFPDLHSELNLSSLELGDSALYFCASSEAVAGVLGNEQFFGPGTRLTVL.

The V call is TRBV4-1, the J call TRBJ1-1, with 8 bases lining up with TRBD1. The germline V gene encodes CDR1 MGHRA and CDR2 YSYEKL. Germline trimming cut 3 bases from V and 4 bases from J; bases unmatched to any gene: 10. CDR3 length: 16 amino acids. CDR3 amino acids: CASSHPLTGDSTEAFF. The CDR3 DNA reads as TGCGCCAGCAGCCATCCTTTGACAGGGGATAGCACTGAAGCTTTCTTT.

The rearrangement joins TRBV12-1 to TRBJ1-4; the table assigns TRBD1, which was not confirmed against the DNA. TRBV12-1 is marked as a pseudogene. The CDR3 loop spans 16 amino acids. This CDR3 reads CASSPGAGRENEKLFF. CDR3 in DNA: TGTGCCAGCAGCCCTGGAGCCGGCAGGGAAAATGAAAAACTGTTTTTT.

The chain combines TRBV7-2 with TRBJ2-5; TRBD2 matches at 7 bases. The CDR3 runs to 16 residues. CDR1 SGHTA and CDR2 FQGNSA come from the germline V gene. The J segment lost 6 bases and the V segment lost 0 bases, leaving 10 bases of the junction unmatched. The CDR3 spells CASSLAWRGIGKTQYF. CDR3 coding DNA: TGTGCCAGCAGCTTAGCCTGGCGGGGGATAGGGAAGACCCAGTACTTC.

The rearrangement joins TRBV5-1 to TRBJ2-1, with D possibly called TRBD1 or TRBD2 (5 bases each). The V end was cut by 0 bases, the J end by 5 bases, with 12 bases between. Germline assignment: CDR1 SGHRS and CDR2 YFSETQ. This CDR3 comprises 15 residues. The CDR3 region has the DNA TGCGCCAGCAGCTTGGCTGTCGGGACGGACAATGAGCAGTTCTTC. This gives the protein CASSLAVGTDNEQFF.

The chain is built from TRBV13 and TRBJ1-1; D gene uncertain. This CDR3 region has 12 residues. Trimming took off 5 bases at V and 11 bases at J, with 15 bases between the two ends. Germline V gene data show CDR1 as PRHDT and CDR2 as FYEKMQ (reference sequence). CDR3 sequence (DNA): TGTGCCAGCAGCCCGGATCTTCGGAAGGCTTTCTTT. Residues: CASSPDLRKAFF.

The chain recombines TRBV7-2 with TRBJ2-1; 7 bases map to TRBD2. V trimming: 5 bases; J trimming: 2 bases; junction bases outside the gene matches: 6. Germline V lookup: CDR1 SGHTA, CDR2 FQGNSA. This CDR3 contains 15 residues. In DNA, the CDR3 is TGTGCCAGCAGCCCGTGGGGGGGGACCTACAATGAGCAGTTCTTC. As protein: CASSPWGGTYNEQFF.

This clone came up once. The sample holds other DNA sequences that translate to the same CDR3. The chain joins TRBV3-1 (or the pseudogene TRBV3-2) to TRBJ2-7, with a possible D match to TRBD2 (5 bases). The CDR3 has 16 amino acids. V was cut by 3 bases and J by 0 bases, with 15 bases left in between. CDR1 is LGHDT, CDR2 YNNKEL, per germline (reference sequence). The CDR3 is CASSHGRGASSYEQYF. The DNA of the CDR3 is TGTGCCAGCAGCCATGGACGGGGAGCCTCCTCCTACGAGCAGTACTTC.

This clone was detected only a few times. The rearrangement joins TRBV4-1 to TRBJ1-5; D not resolved. V shed 0 bases and J shed 3 bases, with 6 bases lying between them. The germline V gene encodes CDR1 MGHRA and CDR2 YSYEKL. The CDR3 is 14 amino acids. As DNA, the CDR3 is TGCGCCAGCAGCCAAGACAGTGCCAATCAGCCCCAGCATTTT. Translated, it gives CASSQDSANQPQHF.

The chain carries TRBV6-5 and TRBJ1-2; D is ambiguous. Looked up from germline, CDR1 is MNHEY and CDR2 is SVGAGI. V lost 2 bases and J lost 4, with 8 bases in between. There are 13 residues in the CDR3. Written as DNA, the CDR3 is TGTGCCAGCAGTTACGACCGACTCTATGGCTACACCTTC. This encodes CASSYDRLYGYTF.

This clone was seen only once. V and J are TRBV30 and TRBJ1-4; TRBD1 matches 12 bases. The CDR3 covers 15 residues. The germline V gene encodes CDR1 GTSNPN and CDR2 SVGIG (reference sequence). Trimming took 0 bases from V and 6 from J; bases not matched to a gene: 2. CDR3 sequence reads: CAWSVGTGGDEKLFF. CDR3 coding DNA: TGTGCCTGGAGTGTAGGGACAGGGGGCGATGAAAAACTGTTTTTT.

This chain's CDR3 is CASSLVGQGNSPLHF. The DNA for the CDR3 is TGTGCCAGCAGCTTAGTGGGACAGGGTAATTCACCCCTCCACTTT. V usage is TRBV7-8 and J usage is TRBJ1-6; 9 bases are a match to TRBD1. After removal of 1 base from V and 6 bases from J, the junction contained 1 base not matched to a gene. The V gene's germline CDR1 is SGHVS and CDR2 FQNEAQ. The CDR3 has 15 residues.

V is TRBV5-1 and J is TRBJ2-7, with 10 nucleotides matching TRBD2. The CDR3 sequence is 15 residues long. V shed 4 bases and J 4 bases; nucleotides not matched to a gene: 8. Per germline, CDR1 SGHRS and CDR2 YFSETQ. DNA of the CDR3: TGCGCCAGCAGCGCTCTAGCGGGAGCCGGGTACGAGCAGTACTTC. Its translation is CASSALAGAGYEQYF.

The chain employs TRBV5-1 and TRBJ1-6, with D unclear. V shed 0 bases and J shed 6 bases, with 7 bases lying between them. The CDR3 length is 14 residues. The V gene's germline CDR1 is SGHRS and CDR2 YFSETQ. This chain's CDR3 is CASSLDPVNSPLHF. Written as DNA, the CDR3 is TGCGCCAGCAGCTTGGACCCAGTTAATTCACCCCTCCACTTT.

The chain links TRBV21-1 to TRBJ2-5; the table's D call, TRBD1, has no DNA check behind it. TRBV21-1 is reported as a pseudogene. The CDR3 length is 14 residues. DNA of the CDR3: TGTGCCGGAGGACGGGGACAGGGTTTCGAGACCCAGTACTTC. Its protein is CAGGRGQGFETQYF.

V usage is TRBV15 and J usage is TRBJ1-1; unclear D gene. The CDR3 extends over 15 amino acids. The V gene's germline CDR1 is LNHNV and CDR2 YYDKDF (reference sequence). V dropped 9 bases and J dropped 4 bases, with 21 bases sitting between them. The CDR3 region has the DNA TGTGCCACGGGGAATGGAAGGAGGTTGTCCACTGAAGCTTTCTTT. This translates into CATGNGRRLSTEAFF.

The chain is built from TRBV5-4 and TRBJ1-2; D is uncertain. The V end lost 4 bases, the J end lost 0 bases, and 10 bases lay between the germline ends. CDR3 length equals 14 residues. CDR1 and CDR2 from the germline V gene are SGHNT and YYREEE (reference sequence). The DNA for the CDR3 is TGTGCCAGCAGCCCCCGGGTCTCTAACTATGGCTACACCTTC. Amino acids: CASSPRVSNYGYTF.

The rearrangement joins TRBV7-8 to TRBJ2-3; D is undetermined. V was trimmed by 1 base and J by 4 bases, leaving 12 bases between them. The CDR3 spans 15 residues. Germline CDR1 SGHVS, CDR2 FQNEAQ. The DNA of the CDR3 is TGTGCCAGCAGCTTAGTGGCTAGTGGGGCAGATACGCAGTATTTT. Protein: CASSLVASGADTQYF.

A single count supports this clone. The chain is built from TRBV19 and TRBJ2-5, with 11 bases matching TRBD2. Trimming cost V 5 bases and J 1 base; bases outside gene matches: 12. The CDR3 extends over 18 amino acids. CDR1 and CDR2 from the germline V gene are LNHDA and SQIVND (reference sequence). In DNA form, the CDR3 reads TGTGCCAGTAGTCCGCGGACTAGCGGGCGTTGGGCCCAAGAGACCCAGTACTTC. Its translation: CASSPRTSGRWAQETQYF. The full variable domain, its missing parts supplied by reference TRBV19 and TRBJ2-5, is DGGITQSPKYLFRKEGQNVTLSCEQNLNHDAMYWYRQDPGQGLRLIYYSQIVNDFQKGDIAEGYSVSREKKESFPLTVTSAQKNPTAFYLCASSPRTSGRWAQETQYFGPGTRLLVL.

The V and J genes are TRBV30 and TRBJ1-2, with a weak D call TRBD1 (6 bases). There are 12 residues in the CDR3. Germline loops: CDR1 GTSNPN, CDR2 SVGIG (reference sequence). V dropped 0 bases and J dropped 6 bases, with 8 bases sitting between them. CDR3 coding DNA: TGTGCCTGGAGTGTACAGGGAGATGGCTACACCTTC. Translating gives CAWSVQGDGYTF.

The chain couples TRBV3-1 (or the pseudogene TRBV3-2) to TRBJ2-2; D not certain. V was clipped by 4 bases and J by 6 bases, with 15 bases between them. The CDR3 runs 15 residues. Germline V gene data show CDR1 as LGHDT and CDR2 as YNNKEL (reference sequence). This CDR3 reads CASSPEPVHPGELFF. As DNA, the CDR3 is TGTGCCAGCAGCCCGGAACCGGTCCATCCCGGGGAGCTGTTTTTT.

The chain uses TRBV2 and TRBJ2-7; D is perhaps TRBD1 (6 bases). The CDR3 is 14 amino acids. CDR1 is SNHLY and CDR2 is FYNNEI in the germline V gene. Between the trimmed V and J ends, which lost 4 bases and 6 bases, there was a span of 16 bases. In DNA form, the CDR3 reads TGTGCCAGCAGTGTGGGGACAAGTGGGGGCGAGCAGTACTTC. Its translation is CASSVGTSGGEQYF.

For the CDR3, the DNA is TGCGCCACCTGGTCGGGACCCTTCTACAATGAGCAGTTCTTC. Translation gives CATWSGPFYNEQFF. This chain joins TRBV10-1 and TRBJ2-1; either TRBD1 or TRBD2 may supply D (5 bases each). This CDR3 has 14 residues. V gave up 10 bases and J gave up 3 bases, with 16 bases separating them. Germline values: CDR1 WNHNN, CDR2 SYGVQD (reference sequence).